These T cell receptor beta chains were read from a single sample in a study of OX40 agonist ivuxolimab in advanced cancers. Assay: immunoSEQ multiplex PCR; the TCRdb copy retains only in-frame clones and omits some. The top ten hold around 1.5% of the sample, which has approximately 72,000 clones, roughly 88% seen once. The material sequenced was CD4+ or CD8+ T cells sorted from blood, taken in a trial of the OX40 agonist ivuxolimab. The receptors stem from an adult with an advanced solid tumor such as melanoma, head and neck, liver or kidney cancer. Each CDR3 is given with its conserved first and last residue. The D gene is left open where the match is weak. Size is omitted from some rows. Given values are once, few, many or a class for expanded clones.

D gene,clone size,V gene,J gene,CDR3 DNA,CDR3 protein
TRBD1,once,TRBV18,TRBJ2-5,TGTGCCAGCTCACCACCGGACAGTGGCCAGGGGGACCAGTACTTC,CASSPPDSGQGDQYF
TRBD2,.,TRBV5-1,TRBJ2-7,TGCGCCAGCAGCACAGGACTAGCGGGAAACTACGAGCAGTACTTC,CASSTGLAGNYEQYF
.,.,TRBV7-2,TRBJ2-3,TGTGCCAGCAGCCACCGAGGGGGAGGGGACACAGATACGCAGTATTTT,CASSHRGGGDTDTQYF
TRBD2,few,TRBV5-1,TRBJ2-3,TGCGCCAGCAGCTCGTCCGGCGGGAGTGGAGATACGCAGTATTTT,CASSSSGGSGDTQYF
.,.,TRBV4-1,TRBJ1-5,TGCGCCAGCAGCCAAAGTCATTCTGAGAATCAGCCCCAGCATTTT,CASSQSHSENQPQHF
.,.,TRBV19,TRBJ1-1,TGTGCCAGTAGTATTGATCGGGGGGCTGAAGCTTTCTTT,CASSIDRGAEAFF
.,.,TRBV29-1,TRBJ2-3,TGCAGCGGAGGTTCAGGAGATACGCAGTATTTT,CSGGSGDTQYF
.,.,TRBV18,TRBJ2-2,TGTGCCAGCTCATCTGAAGGGGTCGGGAACACCGGGGAGCTGTTTTTT,CASSSEGVGNTGELFF
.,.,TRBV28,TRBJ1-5,TGTGCCAGCAGTTTTCCCGACAGTACCAATCAGCCCCAGCATTTT,CASSFPDSTNQPQHF
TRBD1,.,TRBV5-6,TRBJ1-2,TGTGCCAGCAAGGTGGGACAGGTGAACTATGGCTACACCTTC,CASKVGQVNYGYTF
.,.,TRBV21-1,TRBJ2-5,TGTGCCTCTTGGTGGCAGGGATGCGAGACCCAGTACTTC,CASWWQGCETQYF
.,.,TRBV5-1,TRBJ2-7,TGCGCCAGCAGCTTGGCCAGGGGAGCCTACGAGCAGTACTTC,CASSLARGAYEQYF
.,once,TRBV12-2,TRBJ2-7,TGTGCAAGTCGCTGTGGGACTAGCGGGAGAAGCTACGAGCAGTACTTC,CASRCGTSGRSYEQYF
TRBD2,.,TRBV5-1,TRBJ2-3,TGCGCCAGCAGTAAACTAGCGGTCGCTAGCACAGATACGCAGTATTTT,CASSKLAVASTDTQYF
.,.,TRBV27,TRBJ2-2,TGTGCCAGCAGCCAAGACAGACTCACCGGGGAGCTGTTTTTT,CASSQDRLTGELFF
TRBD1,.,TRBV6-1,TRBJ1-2,TGTGCCAGCAGTGTGGACAGGGGAGAGGGTGGCTACACCTTC,CASSVDRGEGGYTF
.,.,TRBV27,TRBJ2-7,TGTGCCAGCAGTTTAAGGGCTAGCGACCCCTACGAGCAGTACTTC,CASSLRASDPYEQYF
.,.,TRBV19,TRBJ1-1,TGTGCCAGTAGTCTCGGACAGCACACTGAAGCTTTCTTT,CASSLGQHTEAFF
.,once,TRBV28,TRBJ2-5,TGTGCCAGCAGTTTAAGGTACTGGGGCGCAGTGGCGGAGACCCAGTACTTC,CASSLRYWGAVAETQYF
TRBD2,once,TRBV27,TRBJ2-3,TGTGCCAGCAGTTTCAACACCGGGACTAGCGGGAGGTACCCTACACACACAGATACGCAGTATTTT,CASSFNTGTSGRYPTHTDTQYF
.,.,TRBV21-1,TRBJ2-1,TGTGCCAGCAGCTCGAGGGACACCCGCTCCTACAATGAGCAGTTCTTC,CASSSRDTRSYNEQFF
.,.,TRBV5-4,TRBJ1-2,TGTGCCAGCAGCTTCCCACGGGCCGATAACTATGGCTACACCTTC,CASSFPRADNYGYTF
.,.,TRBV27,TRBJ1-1,TGTGCCAGCAGTCCCCGTAGTGATAACACTGAAGCTTTCTTT,CASSPRSDNTEAFF
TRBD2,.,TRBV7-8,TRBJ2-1,TGTGCCAGCAGCTCCGATGGACTAGCTCGTCCTGAGCAGTTCTTC,CASSSDGLARPEQFF
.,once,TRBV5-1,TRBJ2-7,TGCGCCAGCAGCTTGGGACCACACTACGAGCAGTACTTC,CASSLGPHYEQYF
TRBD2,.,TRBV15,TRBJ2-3,TGTGCCACCAGCAGAGTAGCGGGAGCGAGCACAGATACGCAGTATTTT,CATSRVAGASTDTQYF
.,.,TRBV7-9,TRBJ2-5,TGTGCCAGCAGCTTGGTGCAAGAGACCCAGTACTTC,CASSLVQETQYF
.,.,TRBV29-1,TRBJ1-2,TGCAGCGTTGAGGTGGGAGGAGTTAGAGGCTACACCTTC,CSVEVGGVRGYTF
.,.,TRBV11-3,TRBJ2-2,TGTGCCAGCAGCCCTAGGGTCCAGGGGAGAACCGGGGAGCTGTTTTTT,CASSPRVQGRTGELFF
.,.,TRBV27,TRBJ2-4,TGTGCCAGCAGTTTATCGGCCAGGGTTGACATTCAGTACTTC,CASSLSARVDIQYF
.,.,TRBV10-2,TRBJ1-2,TGCGCCAGCAGTGGTGACTCCTATGGCTACACCTTC,CASSGDSYGYTF
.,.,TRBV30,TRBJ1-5,TGTGCCTGGAGTAAAGGGAATCAGCCCCAGCATTTT,CAWSKGNQPQHF
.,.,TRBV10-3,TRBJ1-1,TGTGCCATCAGTGAGCGCAAGAACACTGAAGCTTTCTTT,CAISERKNTEAFF
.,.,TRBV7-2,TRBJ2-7,TGTGCCAGCAGCTCCGAGGGGTTATACGAGCAGTACTTC,CASSSEGLYEQYF
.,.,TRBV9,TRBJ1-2,TGTGCCAGCAGCGTAGAACTAGGGCTCTATGGCTACACCTTC,CASSVELGLYGYTF
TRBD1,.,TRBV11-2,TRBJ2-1,TGTGCCAGCAGCTCAATTAAACAGGGGAGTGAGCAGTTCTTC,CASSSIKQGSEQFF
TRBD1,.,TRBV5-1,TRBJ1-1,TGCGCCAGCAGCTTGGTCCAGGGGGCCGCTGAAGCTTTCTTT,CASSLVQGAAEAFF
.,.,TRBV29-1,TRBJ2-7,TGCAGCGTTGCAACCCGACCCGGCGTGGAGCAGTACTTC,CSVATRPGVEQYF
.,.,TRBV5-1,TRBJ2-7,TGCGCCAGCAGCCCGACAGGTGACGAGCAGTACTTC,CASSPTGDEQYF
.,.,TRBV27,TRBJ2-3,TGTGCCAGCAGTCAAATAGGGGATACGCAGTATTTT,CASSQIGDTQYF
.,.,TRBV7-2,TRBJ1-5,TGTGCCAGCAGTACCCTCGCTGGACCCCAGCATTTT,CASSTLAGPQHF
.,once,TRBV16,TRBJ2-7,TGTGCCAGCAGCCAATCACTTGGGGCCACCTACGAGCAGTACTTC,CASSQSLGATYEQYF
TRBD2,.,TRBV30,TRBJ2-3,TGTGCCTGGAGTAACGGGAGGGGTCCAGATACGCAGTATTTT,CAWSNGRGPDTQYF
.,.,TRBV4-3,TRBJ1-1,TGCGCCAGCAGCCAATCAATAGCAAACACTGAAGCTTTCTTT,CASSQSIANTEAFF
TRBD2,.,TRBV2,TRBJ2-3,TGTGCCAGCAGCAGATACGGGACTAGCGGGACCCAAGATACGCAGTATTTT,CASSRYGTSGTQDTQYF
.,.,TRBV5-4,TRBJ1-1,TGTGCCAGCAGCACCTTTCTTGGGATGAACACTGAAGCTTTCTTT,CASSTFLGMNTEAFF
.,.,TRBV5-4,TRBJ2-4,TGTGCCAGCGGACTAATACCTTTAGCCAAAAACATTCAGTACTTC,CASGLIPLAKNIQYF
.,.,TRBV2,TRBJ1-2,TGTGCCAGCAGTGAATTGGGCGCAAACTATGGCTACACCTTC,CASSELGANYGYTF
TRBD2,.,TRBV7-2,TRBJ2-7,TGTGCCAGCAGCTTAGATCTAGCGGGCGCCGCCTACGAGCAGTACTTC,CASSLDLAGAAYEQYF
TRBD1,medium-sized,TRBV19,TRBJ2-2,TGTGCCAGTAAGGCACAGGGGTACACCGGGGAGCTGTTTTTT,CASKAQGYTGELFF